The 23 T cell receptor beta chains below were found in one sample sequenced in a study of cytomegalovirus exposure and HLA in healthy donors. The PCR was carried out with 60 Vbeta primers and 13 Jbeta primers. Profiling relied on immunoSEQ multiplex PCR, and the TCRdb table lists in-frame clones only, not all of them. The repertoire holds more than 150,000 clones, with 65% to 90% as singletons. Sequenced: PBMCs. These receptors were obtained from a girl aged 2 to 9 in good health and CMV-seropositive.

The V call is TRBV7-6, the J call TRBJ2-2; D may be TRBD1 (5 bases). The CDR3 totals 17 residues. In germline, CDR1 is SGHVS, CDR2 FNYEAQ. V was cut by 5 bases and J by 1 base, with 17 bases left in between. CDR3 residues: CASSPYQGHRNTGELFF. DNA of the CDR3: TGTGCCAGCAGCCCTTACCAAGGACACAGGAACACCGGGGAGCTGTTTTTT.

This chain joins TRBV10-3 and TRBJ2-3; 7 bases align to TRBD2. Germline CDR1 ENHRY, CDR2 SYGVKD. This CDR3 region has 16 residues. Trimming removed 5 bases from V and 0 bases from J; junction bases left unmatched: 8. The CDR3 loop reads CAISSLGTTSTDTQYF. CDR3 DNA sequence: TGTGCCATCAGTTCTTTAGGGACTACTAGCACAGATACGCAGTATTTT.

This chain joins TRBV6-4 and TRBJ1-4, with 7 bases aligning to TRBD1. V dropped 2 bases and J dropped 6; count of bases not matched to a gene: 6. This CDR3 contains 15 residues. The V gene's germline CDR1 is MRHNA and CDR2 SNTAGT. The CDR3 loop is CASSDPDRSDEKLFF. CDR3 nucleotide sequence: TGTGCCAGCAGTGACCCGGACAGGAGTGATGAAAAACTGTTTTTT.

The V and J genes are TRBV2 and TRBJ2-7; D is possibly TRBD2 (5 bases). The germline CDR1 and CDR2 sequences are SNHLY and FYNNEI. The CDR3 runs 14 residues. V was trimmed by 2 bases and J by 0 bases, leaving 8 bases between them. CDR3 residues: CASSESGSSYEQYF. CDR3 nucleotide sequence: TGTGCCAGCAGTGAATCGGGGAGCTCCTACGAGCAGTACTTC. Complete variable domain (other parts from reference TRBV2 and TRBJ2-7): EPEVTQTPSHQVTQMGQEVILRCVPISNHLYFYWYRQILGQKVEFLVSFYNNEISEKSEIFDDQFSVERPDGSNFTLKIRSTKLEDSAMYFCASSESGSSYEQYFGPGTRLTVT.

The chain has TRBV30 and TRBJ1-1; 7 nucleotides agree with TRBD1. V shed 4 bases and J 4 bases; nucleotides not matched to a gene: 15. Germline values: CDR1 GTSNPN, CDR2 SVGIG (reference sequence). The CDR3 contains 16 residues. CDR3 in DNA: TGTGCCTGGACCCCGGACAGGCCAATTCGGGGCACTGAAGCTTTCTTT. Translating gives CAWTPDRPIRGTEAFF.

The CDR3 region has the DNA TGTGCCAGCAGCTTGGACCAGGGCGAAGCTTTCTTT. Translating gives CASSLDQGEAFF. V and J are TRBV5-4 and TRBJ1-1; D is possibly TRBD1 (5 bases). CDR3 size: 12 residues. The V end lost 0 bases, the J end lost 8 bases, and 8 bases lay between the germline ends. CDR1 is SGHNT, CDR2 YYREEE, per germline (reference sequence).

The J gene is TRBJ1-2, the V gene TRBV5-6; 9 bases are a match to TRBD1. The germline V gene has CDR1 SGHDT and CDR2 YYEEEE. The CDR3 loop spans 15 amino acids. J lost 7 bases, V lost 0 bases, and 7 bases had no gene match. The CDR3 protein is CASSLVPGQGRGYTF. DNA of the CDR3: TGTGCCAGCAGCTTGGTACCGGGACAGGGTCGTGGCTACACCTTC. The variable domain in full, with the rest retrieved from reference TRBV5-6 and TRBJ1-2, is DAGVTQSPTHLIKTRGQQVTLRCSPKSGHDTVSWYQQALGQGPQFIFQYYEEEERQRGNFPDRFSGHQFPNYSSELNVNALLLGDSALYLCASSLVPGQGRGYTFGSGTRLTVV.

The chain uses TRBV6-4 and TRBJ2-2; 7 nucleotides agree with TRBD1. The CDR3 has 13 residues. The V gene's germline CDR1 is MRHNA and CDR2 SNTAGT. The ends lost 6 bases at V and 7 bases at J; junction bases unmatched: 5. CDR3 nucleotide sequence: TGTGCCAGCAGCCCACAGGGGAACGGGGAGCTGTTTTTT. It encodes CASSPQGNGELFF.

V and J are TRBV30 and TRBJ2-2; 8 bases fit TRBD2. Unmatched junction bases numbered 2, after V lost 5 bases and J lost 0 bases. Germline assignment: CDR1 GTSNPN and CDR2 SVGIG (reference sequence). The CDR3 is 14 amino acids. CDR3 sequence reads: CAWVTSANTGELFF. DNA for the CDR3: TGTGCCTGGGTGACTAGCGCGAACACCGGGGAGCTGTTTTTT.

This clone was seen more than once but under ten times. V is TRBV27 and J is TRBJ2-1; 12 bases fit TRBD2. Unmatched junction bases numbered 4, after V lost 6 bases and J lost 4 bases. The germline V gene has CDR1 MNHEY and CDR2 SMNVEV (reference sequence). This CDR3 contains 15 residues. CDR3 amino acids: CASSPSGGGYNEQFF. The CDR3 nucleotides are TGTGCCAGCAGCCCTAGCGGGGGGGGGTACAATGAGCAGTTCTTC.

This clone was seen a handful of times. The CDR3 DNA follows: TGTGCCAGCAGCTGCTGGCGGGGGGGCCTGAATGAGCAGTTCTTC. Amino acids: CASSCWRGGLNEQFF. V and J are TRBV2 and TRBJ2-1; 9 nucleotides match TRBD2. The junction had 10 bases not matched to a gene; V was cut back by 6 bases and J by 7 bases. The CDR3 covers 15 residues. Germline V CDR1 and CDR2: SNHLY, FYNNEI. Looking up the rest from reference TRBV2 and TRBJ2-1 gives the full variable domain: EPEVTQTPSHQVTQMGQEVILRCVPISNHLYFYWYRQILGQKVEFLVSFYNNEISEKSEIFDDQFSVERPDGSNFTLKIRSTKLEDSAMYFCASSCWRGGLNEQFFGPGTRLTVL.

The chain employs TRBV6-5 and TRBJ2-5; 7 bases match TRBD2. The CDR3 consists of 14 residues. V gave up 5 bases and J gave up 9 bases; unmatched junction bases: 12. CDR1 MNHEY and CDR2 SVGAGI come from the germline V gene. The DNA for the CDR3 is TGTGCCAGCAGTAGGACGTCCTACAGCGGGGCCCAGTACTTC. As protein: CASSRTSYSGAQYF.

Written as DNA, the CDR3 is TGTGCCAGCAGCAATACTGGTGCCAAAAACATTCAGTACTTC. Protein product: CASSNTGAKNIQYF. The rearrangement joins TRBV5-4 to TRBJ2-4; D uncertain. The CDR3 covers 14 residues. Trimming took off 4 bases at V and 1 base at J, with 9 bases between the two ends. Germline V gene sequence: CDR1 SGHNT, CDR2 YYREEE (reference sequence).

V is TRBV13 and J is TRBJ2-7, with 7 bases aligning to TRBD1. The V gene end was trimmed by 5 bases and the J gene end by 4 bases; junction bases not matched to a gene: 14. The CDR3 loop spans 16 amino acids. The germline V gene encodes CDR1 PRHDT and CDR2 FYEKMQ (reference sequence). The CDR3 sequence is CASSLHRGLVDYEQYF. The CDR3 nucleotides are TGTGCCAGCAGCCTCCACAGGGGTCTGGTCGATTACGAGCAGTACTTC. Drawing the rest from reference TRBV13 and TRBJ2-7, the complete variable domain is AAGVIQSPRHLIKEKRETATLKCYPIPRHDTVYWYQQGPGQDPQFLISFYEKMQSDKGSIPDRFSAQQFSDYHSELNMSSLELGDSALYFCASSLHRGLVDYEQYFGPGTRLTVT.

The chain is built from TRBV27 and TRBJ1-4; no reliable D call. CDR3 size: 17 residues. CDR1 and CDR2 (germline): MNHEY, SMNVEV (reference sequence). Trimming removed 2 bases at V and 0 bases at J, with 13 bases between. DNA for the CDR3: TGTGCCAGCAGTTTAACGAAGGAGTTCACAACTAATGAAAAACTGTTTTTT. Encoded protein: CASSLTKEFTTNEKLFF.

The V and J genes are TRBV28 and TRBJ2-7; weak D call: TRBD2 (6 bases). The germline CDR1 and CDR2 sequences are MDHEN and SYDVKM. The CDR3 runs 13 residues. Trimming shortened V by 6 bases and J by 1 base, and 10 bases separated the two germline ends. CDR3 in amino acids: CASSGTGSYEQYF. The CDR3 bases are TGTGCCAGCAGCGGGACTGGGTCCTACGAGCAGTACTTC.

The chain carries TRBV5-1 and TRBJ1-1; no clear D. V lost 4 bases to trimming and J lost 2 bases, with 18 bases between them. CDR3 length equals 16 residues. Germline assignment: CDR1 SGHRS and CDR2 YFSETQ. The CDR3 loop reads CASSPHLGVSNTEAFF. The CDR3 nucleotides are TGCGCCAGCAGCCCCCACCTAGGAGTGAGTAACACTGAAGCTTTCTTT.

CDR3 sequence: CASSLVAFGEQFF. In DNA, the CDR3 is TGCGCCAGCAGCTTGGTAGCGTTTGGCGAGCAGTTCTTC. The chain is built from TRBV5-1 and TRBJ2-1, with TRBD2 as a possible D gene (5 bases). There are 13 residues in the CDR3. Germline V gene lookup returns CDR1 SGHRS and CDR2 YFSETQ. Trimming took off 0 bases at V and 10 bases at J, with 11 bases between the two ends. The full variable domain, with the rest looked up from reference TRBV5-1 and TRBJ2-1, is KAGVTQTPRYLIKTRGQQVTLSCSPISGHRSVSWYQQTPGQGLQFLFEYFSETQRNKGNFPGRFSGRQFSNSRSEMNVSTLELGDSALYLCASSLVAFGEQFFGPGTRLTVL.

V gene TRBV4-1 combines with J gene TRBJ1-5, with D possibly being TRBD1 (6 bases). Germline V CDR1 and CDR2: MGHRA, YSYEKL. The CDR3 spans 16 residues. The V end was cut by 2 bases, the J end by 3 bases, with 14 bases between. The DNA of the CDR3 is TGCGCCAGCAGCCAACCCGCCCAGGGGACCAATCAGCCCCAGCATTTT. As protein: CASSQPAQGTNQPQHF.

The V and J genes are TRBV5-4 and TRBJ1-2; no firm D call. The V gene's germline CDR1 is SGHNT and CDR2 YYREEE (reference sequence). Trimming pared 1 base from V and 4 bases from J, leaving 8 bases between. This CDR3 has 13 amino acids. The CDR3 coding sequence is TGTGCCAGCAGCTTGACAGACGTCTATGGCTACACCTTC. Amino acids: CASSLTDVYGYTF.

In this sample, this clone turned up once. V gene TRBV6-1 combines with J gene TRBJ1-5, with D unresolved. This CDR3 region has 15 residues. Per the germline V gene, CDR1 is MNHNS and CDR2 is SASEGT. V was trimmed by 5 bases and J by 6 bases, leaving 17 bases between them. This chain's CDR3 is CASSSESLAGQPQHF. The CDR3 DNA reads as TGTGCCAGCAGTTCCGAGTCCCTAGCCGGTCAGCCCCAGCATTTT.

The chain is built from TRBV5-4 and TRBJ2-1, with 13 bases that match TRBD2. The junction had 13 bases not matched to a gene; V was cut back by 4 bases and J by 6 bases. Per the germline V gene, CDR1 is SGHNT and CDR2 is YYREEE (reference sequence). This CDR3 spans 18 amino acids. CDR3 DNA: TGTGCCAGCAGCGTACTGATAACTAGCGGGGGGGCCATCAATGAGCAGTTCTTC. Translation gives CASSVLITSGGAINEQFF.

The chain is built from TRBV7-9 and TRBJ2-3; 11 nucleotides line up with TRBD2. The germline CDR1 and CDR2 sequences are SEHNR and FQNEAQ (reference sequence). The CDR3 consists of 17 residues. Germline trimming cut 5 bases from V and 0 bases from J; bases unmatched to any gene: 7. CDR3 sequence reads: CASSPGTSGRSTDTQYF. CDR3 DNA: TGTGCCAGCAGCCCAGGGACTAGCGGCAGAAGCACAGATACGCAGTATTTT.